This passage covers 23 T cell receptor beta chains from one sample sequenced in a study of blood T cell repertoires in COVID-19. The assay was immunoSEQ multiplex PCR, and TCRdb's table has in-frame clones only and misses some. The data show 100,000 or so clones, approximately 82% seen once. The sample was peripheral blood. These TCRs come from a man in his fifties or sixties with active or convalescent COVID-19.

This chain joins TRBV28 and TRBJ2-7, with 9 bases fitting TRBD1. Germline assignment: CDR1 MDHEN and CDR2 SYDVKM. CDR3 size: 14 residues. The V gene end was trimmed by 7 bases and the J gene end by 1 base; junction bases not matched to a gene: 5. The CDR3 region has the DNA TGTGCCAGCATCCCTGGGACAGGGTCCTACGAGCAGTACTTC. It yields the protein CASIPGTGSYEQYF.

The chain has TRBV5-4 and TRBJ2-3, with TRBD2 matching over 11 bases. CDR1 is SGHNT and CDR2 is YYREEE in the germline V gene (reference sequence). The CDR3 is made up of 15 amino acids. Trimming cost V 3 bases and J 1 base; bases outside gene matches: 1. The CDR3 spells CASSSGLAGTDTQYF. In nucleotides, the CDR3 is TGTGCCAGCAGCTCGGGACTAGCGGGCACAGATACGCAGTATTTT.

This clone was counted a single time. The chain is built from TRBV6-1 and TRBJ2-4; maybe TRBD2 (5 bases). The CDR3 is 16 residues long. CDR1 is MNHNS and CDR2 is SASEGT in the germline V gene. Trimming shortened V by 3 bases and J by 0 bases, and 12 bases separated the two germline ends. The chain's CDR3 is CASSEQRTLAKNIQYF. The DNA for the CDR3 is TGTGCCAGCAGTGAGCAGCGGACCCTAGCCAAAAACATTCAGTACTTC.

CDR3 nucleotides: TGTGCCATCAGTGTAGACAGGGGGAACACTGAAGCTTTCTTT. This gives the protein CAISVDRGNTEAFF. V usage is TRBV10-3 and J usage is TRBJ1-1; the match to TRBD1 covers 8 bases. This CDR3 has 14 amino acids. CDR1 is ENHRY, CDR2 SYGVKD, per germline. Germline trimming cut 4 bases from V and 1 base from J; bases unmatched to any gene: 2.

The chain couples TRBV2 to TRBJ2-1; D may be TRBD2 (6 bases). CDR1 is SNHLY and CDR2 is FYNNEI in the germline V gene. V gave up 7 bases and J gave up 3 bases, with 16 bases separating them. This CDR3 is 15 amino acids long. In DNA, the CDR3 is TGTGCCAGCAAGCAGGGCCAGGGACTCTACAATGAGCAGTTCTTC. Translation gives CASKQGQGLYNEQFF.

This clone was detected only once. This chain links TRBV2 with TRBJ2-3, with TRBD2 matching 8 bases. V lost 8 bases to trimming and J lost 1 base; unmatched junction nucleotides: 11. From germline, CDR1 is SNHLY and CDR2 FYNNEI. The CDR3 is made up of 16 amino acids. The CDR3 bases are TGTGCCAGCTCCTTGAAGAGCGGGGGTCGCACAGATACGCAGTATTTT. It codes for CASSLKSGGRTDTQYF. The entire variable domain, with the rest obtained from reference TRBV2 and TRBJ2-3, is as follows: EPEVTQTPSHQVTQMGQEVILRCVPISNHLYFYWYRQILGQKVEFLVSFYNNEISEKSEIFDDQFSVERPDGSNFTLKIRSTKLEDSAMYFCASSLKSGGRTDTQYFGPGTRLTVL.

In its sample, this clone was seen once. The V call is TRBV6-1, the J call TRBJ2-3, with D perhaps TRBD2 (5 bases). Germline CDR1 and CDR2: MNHNS and SASEGT. The CDR3 spans 15 residues. Trimming pared 1 base from V and 0 bases from J, leaving 8 bases between. CDR3 residues: CASSEGGISTDTQYF. The CDR3 DNA is TGTGCCAGCAGTGAAGGAGGGATTAGCACAGATACGCAGTATTTT.

This CDR3 reads CASSEQLDTQYF. The CDR3 region has the DNA TGTGCCAGCAGTGAACAGTTAGATACGCAGTATTTT. The chain combines TRBV2 with TRBJ2-3; D remains ambiguous. CDR3 length: 12 amino acids. CDR1 SNHLY and CDR2 FYNNEI come from the germline V gene. Trimming shortened V by 2 bases and J by 5 bases, and 5 bases separated the two germline ends.

This chain links TRBV25-1 with TRBJ2-5; TRBD2 aligns across 12 bases. CDR1 and CDR2 from the germline V gene are MGHDK and SYGVNS. Trimming took 0 bases from V and 1 from J; bases not matched to a gene: 3. The CDR3 is 17 amino acids. The CDR3 loop reads CASSEYRLAGAQETQYF. CDR3 DNA: TGTGCCAGCAGTGAATATAGACTAGCGGGGGCCCAAGAGACCCAGTACTTC.

CDR3 nucleotide sequence: TGTGCCAGCAGCTCGAAACAGGGCTACGAGCAGTACTTC. Its protein is CASSSKQGYEQYF. The V and J genes are TRBV5-4 and TRBJ2-7, with a tentative D call TRBD1 (6 bases). The CDR3 sequence is 13 residues long. In germline, CDR1 is SGHNT, CDR2 YYREEE (reference sequence). V was trimmed by 3 bases and J by 3 bases, leaving 10 bases between them.

This rearrangement joins TRBV6-1 to TRBJ1-2; 11 bases agree with TRBD1. J lost 4 bases, V lost 1 base, and 8 bases had no gene match. This CDR3 is built from 17 residues. The V gene's germline CDR1 is MNHNS and CDR2 SASEGT. In nucleotides, the CDR3 is TGTGCCAGCAGTGAAGATATCATAGGGACAGGGGGCTATGGCTACACCTTC. Protein product: CASSEDIIGTGGYGYTF.

This chain links TRBV6-5 with TRBJ2-2; 7 positions match TRBD1. V lost 7 bases to trimming and J lost 4 bases; unmatched junction nucleotides: 6. Per germline, CDR1 MNHEY and CDR2 SVGAGI. The CDR3 has 14 amino acids. DNA of the CDR3: TGTGCCAGCAAGAGGACAGGCCTCACCGGGGAGCTGTTTTTT. As protein: CASKRTGLTGELFF.

The rearrangement links TRBV12-3 or TRBV12-4 to TRBJ1-1; no reliable D call. V shed 7 bases and J shed 4 bases, with 10 bases lying between them. The CDR3 is 12 amino acids. The CDR3, as DNA: TGTGCCAGCATCTCGGGTGGCACTGAAGCTTTCTTT. It specifies CASISGGTEAFF.

The chain has TRBV15 and TRBJ1-5; maybe TRBD1 (5 bases). The CDR3 runs 13 residues. Germline V gives CDR1 LNHNV, CDR2 YYDKDF (reference sequence). The germline V and J ends were trimmed by 3 bases and 4 bases, with 7 bases remaining between them. DNA for the CDR3: TGTGCCACCAGCAGCGGGGGTAATCAGCCCCAGCATTTT. The encoded protein is CATSSGGNQPQHF.

Regarding this clone: Other DNA sequences of this sample code for an identical CDR3. V is TRBV11-2 and J is TRBJ1-1; 10 nucleotides agree with TRBD1. Trimming removed 5 bases from V and 5 bases from J; junction bases left unmatched: 5. Germline lookup yields CDR1 SGHAT and CDR2 FQNNGV. This CDR3 has 14 residues. CDR3 in DNA: TGTGCCAGCAGCCCGGGACAGGGGAATACTGAAGCTTTCTTT. As protein: CASSPGQGNTEAFF.

The chain has TRBV27 and TRBJ2-1, with D possibly matching TRBD2 (5 bases). Trimming left V 3 bases short and J 2 bases short, with 5 bases between. This CDR3 spans 13 amino acids. Germline CDR1 reads MNHEY; CDR2 reads SMNVEV (reference sequence). CDR3 sequence reads: CASSFGTYNEQFF. Here the CDR3 DNA reads TGTGCCAGCAGTTTCGGGACCTACAATGAGCAGTTCTTC.

This clone appeared once. The chain links TRBV28 to TRBJ2-5; 9 bases line up with TRBD1. Germline CDR1 MDHEN, CDR2 SYDVKM. This CDR3 has 13 amino acids. V gave up 6 bases and J gave up 3 bases; unmatched junction bases: 2. In DNA form, the CDR3 reads TGTGCCAGCAGAGGGACAGGGAAAGAGACCCAGTACTTC. It specifies CASRGTGKETQYF.

The V and J genes are TRBV10-2 and TRBJ2-3; 8 nucleotides align to TRBD2. The germline V gene encodes CDR1 WSHSY and CDR2 SAAADI. CDR3 length: 15 residues. V shed 2 bases, J shed 3 bases, and the junction held 4 bases outside the gene matches. CDR3 bases: TGCGCCAGCAGTGAGCCGGGGGGGCTGACAGATACGCAGTATTTT. As protein: CASSEPGGLTDTQYF.

This clone appeared a few times. This rearrangement joins TRBV11-2 to TRBJ1-5; D remains unclear. Germline V gene lookup returns CDR1 SGHAT and CDR2 FQNNGV. Trimming took 0 bases from V and 9 from J, leaving 9 bases between them. The CDR3 runs 13 residues. The CDR3 loop reads CASSLDPKRPQHF. Written as DNA, the CDR3 is TGTGCCAGCAGCTTAGACCCTAAACGGCCCCAGCATTTT. The full variable domain, its missing parts supplied by reference TRBV11-2 and TRBJ1-5, is EAGVAQSPRYKIIEKRQSVAFWCNPISGHATLYWYQQILGQGPKLLIQFQNNGVVDDSQLPKDRFSAERLKGVDSTLKIQPAKLEDSAVYLCASSLDPKRPQHFGDGTRLSIL.

The rearrangement uses TRBV18 and TRBJ1-2; unclear D gene. CDR1 and CDR2 (germline): KGHSH, LQKENI. This CDR3 spans 14 amino acids. V was shortened by 0 bases and J by 0 bases, with 5 bases between the two germline ends. The CDR3 loop reads CASSPPRTNYGYTF. CDR3 nucleotides: TGTGCCAGCTCACCACCGCGGACTAACTATGGCTACACCTTC.

This chain uses TRBV5-6 with TRBJ2-2; 10 bases are shared with TRBD1. The V gene end was trimmed by 2 bases and the J gene end by 5 bases; junction bases not matched to a gene: 6. There are 16 residues in the CDR3. CDR1 and CDR2 (germline): SGHDT, YYEEEE. The CDR3 protein is CASSFSDRGRTGELFF. In nucleotides, the CDR3 is TGTGCCAGCAGCTTCAGTGACAGGGGGCGAACCGGGGAGCTGTTTTTT.

The chain employs TRBV30 and TRBJ1-5, with TRBD1 matching 7 bases. J lost 6 bases, V lost 6 bases, and 5 bases had no gene match. The CDR3 is 12 residues long. The germline V gene encodes CDR1 GTSNPN and CDR2 SVGIG (reference sequence). DNA of the CDR3: TGTGCCTGTGACAGGGCCTCTCAGCCCCAGCATTTT. Amino acids: CACDRASQPQHF. Together with reference TRBV30 and TRBJ1-5, the CDR3 gives the full variable domain: SQTIHQWPATLVQPVGSPLSLECTVEGTSNPNLYWYRQAAGRGLQLLFYSVGIGQISSEVPQNLSASRPQDRQFILSSKKLLLSDSGFYLCACDRASQPQHFGDGTRLSIL.

The rearrangement joins TRBV2 to TRBJ2-1; perhaps TRBD1 as D (5 bases). V lost 3 bases and J lost 5, with 11 bases in between. The germline V gene has CDR1 SNHLY and CDR2 FYNNEI. This CDR3 region has 14 residues. CDR3 loop: CASSDQGSNNEQFF. The CDR3 DNA reads TGTGCCAGCAGTGACCAGGGTTCCAACAATGAGCAGTTCTTC.